This is a list of T cell receptor beta chains from one sample in a study of CD8+CD57+ T cells in acquired aplastic anemia. Using its own MiXCR run on the reads, TCRdb lists one record per CDR3 protein. The table has some 120,000 distinct CDR3 sequences, almost 40% seen once. Sequences were obtained from sorted CD4+, CD8+, or CD8+CD57+ T cells (not recorded which) from PBMCs. These receptors originate from a human donor with aplastic anemia. The conserved cysteine and the conserved F or W are not part of the CDR3 here.

j_gene: TRBJ1-6
v_gene: TRBV25-1
CDR3aa: ASSESIGGTGATHFNSPLH

j_gene: TRBJ1-4
v_gene: TRBV14
CDR3aa: ASSQESGDRAGEKLF

j_gene: TRBJ1-2
v_gene: TRBV18
CDR3aa: ASSPGHNNYGYT

j_gene: TRBJ1-2
v_gene: TRBV15
CDR3aa: ATSAEALRGYT

j_gene: TRBJ1-5
v_gene: TRBV11-2
CDR3aa: ASSRNLNLDGSNQPQH

j_gene: TRBJ1-6
v_gene: TRBV11-2
CDR3aa: ACSLRRSSCNSPLH

j_gene: TRBJ1-1
v_gene: TRBV10-2
CDR3aa: ASSYRDIVKEAF

j_gene: TRBJ2-2
v_gene: TRBV10-2
CDR3aa: ASSGTESGELF

j_gene: TRBJ1-2
v_gene: TRBV7-2
CDR3aa: ASSWSRVDYGYT

j_gene: TRBJ1-2
v_gene: TRBV12-3/TRBV12-4
CDR3aa: ASSLTDANYGYT

j_gene: TRBJ2-1
v_gene: TRBV29-1
CDR3aa: SAPSELGGTYNEQF

j_gene: TRBJ2-5
v_gene: TRBV7-8
CDR3aa: ASRPQGQETQY

j_gene: TRBJ2-7
v_gene: TRBV7-9
CDR3aa: ASSLQSYEQY

j_gene: TRBJ1-3
v_gene: TRBV9
CDR3aa: ASSPSGAGNTIY

j_gene: TRBJ1-1
v_gene: TRBV9
CDR3aa: ASSRGDTEAF

j_gene: TRBJ1-3
v_gene: TRBV15
CDR3aa: ATSKAGLGNTIY

j_gene: TRBJ2-5
v_gene: TRBV4-1
CDR3aa: ASSQSPGSRPGETQY

j_gene: TRBJ1-4
v_gene: TRBV5-1
CDR3aa: ASSWGHDNEKLF

j_gene: TRBJ1-2
v_gene: TRBV3-1
CDR3aa: ASSQVGQKGYT

j_gene: TRBJ2-7
v_gene: TRBV5-1
CDR3aa: ASSLVGDQGTEQY

j_gene: TRBJ2-3
v_gene: TRBV6-5
CDR3aa: ASSYNPRFTDTQY

j_gene: TRBJ2-3
v_gene: TRBV29-1
CDR3aa: SPIDRLHNTDTQY

j_gene: TRBJ2-5
v_gene: TRBV24-1
CDR3aa: ATSDDFSTETQY

j_gene: TRBJ1-1
v_gene: TRBV10-3
CDR3aa: AIGGHQNTEAF

j_gene: TRBJ2-1
v_gene: TRBV15
CDR3aa: ATSRDRTSYNEQF

j_gene: TRBJ2-7
v_gene: TRBV10-1
CDR3aa: ASSDRQGSPYEQY